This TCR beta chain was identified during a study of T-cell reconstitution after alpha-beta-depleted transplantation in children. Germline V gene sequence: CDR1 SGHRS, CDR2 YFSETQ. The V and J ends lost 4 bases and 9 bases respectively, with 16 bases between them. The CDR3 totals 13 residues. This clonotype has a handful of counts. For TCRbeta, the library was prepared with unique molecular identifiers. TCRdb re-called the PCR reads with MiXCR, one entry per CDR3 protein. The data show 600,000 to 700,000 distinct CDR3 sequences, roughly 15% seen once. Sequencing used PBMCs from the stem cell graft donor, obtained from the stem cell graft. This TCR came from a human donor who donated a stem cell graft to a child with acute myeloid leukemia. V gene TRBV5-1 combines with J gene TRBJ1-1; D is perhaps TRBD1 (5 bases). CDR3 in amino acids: CASSPGREGKAFF. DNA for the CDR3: TGCGCCAGCAGCCCGGGCAGGGAGGGGAAAGCTTTCTTT.